A single sample gave rise to the 16 T cell receptor beta chains below, sequenced in a study of control samples from healthy donors and cancer patients. Clones were sequenced by immunoSEQ multiplex PCR, and TCRdb holds only the in-frame ones, with some missing. This repertoire shows 130,000 to 150,000 clones, around 94% found once; its top ten account for 14%. Sequenced material: PBMCs. These receptors were obtained from a man aged 55 to 70 with colorectal cancer.

V is TRBV18 and J is TRBJ2-7; 8 bases align to TRBD2. The CDR3 length is 15 residues. Germline CDR1 is KGHSH and CDR2 is LQKENI. J gave up 5 bases and V 3 bases, and 9 bases lay outside the gene matches. CDR3 sequence: CASSPPGGRGNEQYF. DNA of the CDR3: TGTGCCAGCTCACCCCCGGGGGGGCGCGGCAACGAGCAGTACTTC.

This chain uses TRBV6-6 with TRBJ1-1; D gene ambiguous. The V gene's germline CDR1 is MNHNY and CDR2 SVGAGI (reference sequence). Trimming shortened V by 0 bases and J by 6 bases, and 11 bases separated the two germline ends. This CDR3 is built from 14 residues. The CDR3 nucleotides read TGTGCCAGCAGTTACTCGATCGTCTGGGCTGAAGCTTTCTTT. Its protein is CASSYSIVWAEAFF.

J is TRBJ2-3 and V is TRBV27; 10 nucleotides agree with TRBD1. The V gene's germline CDR1 is MNHEY and CDR2 SMNVEV (reference sequence). This CDR3 region has 15 residues. V trimming: 6 bases; J trimming: 1 base; junction bases outside the gene matches: 4. In DNA, the CDR3 is TGTGCCAGCAGAGGACAGGGGGAAGGCACAGATACGCAGTATTTT. Its protein is CASRGQGEGTDTQYF.

The rearrangement links TRBV15 to TRBJ1-3; D perhaps matches TRBD1 (5 bases). Trimming shortened V by 0 bases and J by 1 base, and 10 bases separated the two germline ends. The CDR3 loop spans 16 amino acids. Germline lookup yields CDR1 LNHNV and CDR2 YYDKDF (reference sequence). The CDR3 spells CATSRDSSGSGNTIYF. CDR3 DNA sequence: TGTGCCACCAGCAGAGATTCGTCAGGGTCTGGAAACACCATATATTTT.

CDR3 in DNA: TGTGCCAGTACCTCGGAGCGCGGGTCCTATAATTCACCCCTCCACTTT. This gives the protein CASTSERGSYNSPLHF. J is TRBJ1-6 and V is TRBV19; D is uncertain. V was shortened by 7 bases and J by 1 base, with 14 bases between the two germline ends. The germline V gene encodes CDR1 LNHDA and CDR2 SQIVND (reference sequence). The CDR3 totals 16 residues.

The chain employs TRBV5-1 and TRBJ2-5; 9 bases agree with TRBD2. The CDR3 runs 14 residues. The J segment lost 4 bases and the V segment lost 0 bases, leaving 1 base of the junction unmatched. CDR1 and CDR2 (germline): SGHRS, YFSETQ. The DNA of the CDR3 is TGCGCCAGCAGCTTGGGCGGGGGGGTAGAGACCCAGTACTTC. It yields the protein CASSLGGGVETQYF.

This clone was detected only once. This chain uses TRBV4-2 with TRBJ1-1; D unresolved. Trimming stripped 0 bases from V and 7 bases from J, with 15 bases between. The germline V gene has CDR1 LGHNA and CDR2 YNFKEQ. The CDR3 runs 15 residues. As DNA, the CDR3 is TGTGCCAGCAGCCAAGATATGACATTGGCAGGTGAAGCTTTCTTT. It is translated as CASSQDMTLAGEAFF.

The chain couples TRBV11-2 to TRBJ2-2; 7 nucleotides agree with TRBD1. This CDR3 is 16 amino acids long. After removal of 0 bases from V and 7 bases from J, the junction contained 8 bases not matched to a gene. CDR1 and CDR2 (germline): SGHAT, FQNNGV. The CDR3 loop is CASSLEVGGISGELFF. Written as DNA, the CDR3 is TGTGCCAGCAGCTTAGAAGTAGGGGGCATTAGCGGGGAGCTGTTTTTT.

The chain links TRBV29-1 to TRBJ2-3, with TRBD2 matching 15 bases. Germline lookup yields CDR1 SQVTM and CDR2 ANQGSEA. The CDR3 has 17 residues. V lost 4 bases and J lost 3; bases outside the gene matches: 8. The DNA of the CDR3 is TGCAGCGTTGCGAGGACTAGCGGGGGGGCTGGGACAGATACGCAGTATTTT. It yields the protein CSVARTSGGAGTDTQYF.

V is TRBV7-9 and J is TRBJ2-3; TRBD1 matches at 11 bases. Per germline, CDR1 SEHNR and CDR2 FQNEAQ (reference sequence). This CDR3 is built from 16 residues. The V gene end was trimmed by 4 bases and the J gene end by 9 bases; junction bases not matched to a gene: 12. In nucleotides, the CDR3 is TGTGCCAGCAGCTCCTCCGGGACAGGGGGAAAAGGCACGCAGTATTTT. This gives the protein CASSSSGTGGKGTQYF.

The chain recombines TRBV4-3 with TRBJ2-3; D ambiguous. V gave up 1 base and J gave up 1 base, with 3 bases separating them. CDR3 length: 13 amino acids. Per the germline V gene, CDR1 is LGHNA and CDR2 is YSLEER. The CDR3 sequence: CASSQVGTDTQYF. CDR3 in DNA: TGCGCCAGCAGCCAAGTGGGCACAGATACGCAGTATTTT.

The chain recombines TRBV7-8 with TRBJ2-3; TRBD1 agrees at 7 bases. J lost 3 bases, V lost 4 bases, and 4 bases had no gene match. Germline CDR1 SGHVS, CDR2 FQNEAQ. The CDR3 consists of 14 residues. CDR3 sequence: CASSYLQGTDTQYF. CDR3 coding DNA: TGTGCCAGCAGCTACCTACAGGGGACAGATACGCAGTATTTT. The complete variable domain, with remaining parts taken from reference TRBV7-8 and TRBJ2-3, reads GAGVSQSPRYKVAKRGQDVALRCDPISGHVSLFWYQQALGQGPEFLTYFQNEAQLDKSGLPSDRFFAERPEGSVSTLKIQRTQQEDSAVYLCASSYLQGTDTQYFGPGTRLTVL.

V and J are TRBV7-2 and TRBJ1-4; D is possibly TRBD1 (5 bases). The CDR3 has 14 amino acids. From germline, CDR1 is SGHTA and CDR2 FQGNSA. Trimming left V 6 bases short and J 2 bases short, with 10 bases between. The CDR3 DNA is TGTGCCAGCAGATCGGACACGACTAATGAAAAACTGTTTTTT. Its protein product is CASRSDTTNEKLFF.

CDR3: CASSFGQGGTGELFF. The CDR3 DNA is TGTGCCAGCAGCTTTGGGCAGGGAGGTACCGGGGAGCTGTTTTTT. The chain combines TRBV5-4 with TRBJ2-2; D is possibly TRBD2 (6 bases). V shed 2 bases and J shed 5 bases, with 13 bases lying between them. CDR3 length equals 15 residues. In germline, CDR1 is SGHNT, CDR2 YYREEE (reference sequence).

The chain recombines TRBV4-3 with TRBJ2-3; 7 bases align to TRBD2. The J segment lost 1 base and the V segment lost 1 base, leaving 5 bases of the junction unmatched. CDR3 length equals 16 residues. Germline V gene lookup returns CDR1 LGHNA and CDR2 YSLEER. The CDR3 region is CASSQGASGRTDTQYF. CDR3 coding DNA: TGCGCCAGCAGCCAAGGGGCTAGCGGACGCACAGATACGCAGTATTTT.

The chain joins TRBV5-1 to TRBJ1-1; 7 nucleotides line up with TRBD1. V was pared by 4 bases and J by 4 bases, with 7 bases of the junction left unmatched. In germline, CDR1 is SGHRS, CDR2 YFSETQ. The CDR3 totals 14 residues. The CDR3 DNA is TGCGCCAGCAGCACGGGGCAGGGGGGCACTGAAGCTTTCTTT. Translation gives CASSTGQGGTEAFF.